Following are 20 T cell receptor beta chains from one sample sequenced in a study of blood T cells in healthy people across ages. For the second PCR, which ran for roughly 6 to 11 cycles, a sample-barcoded 5' primer and a J-beta primer mix were used. TCRdb itself ran the 5' RACE reads through MiXCR, one entry per CDR3 protein. The sample lists approximately 800,000 distinct CDR3 sequences, about 37% seen once, with 10% to 15% in the top ten. The sequenced sample consisted of blood. The source is a man aged 18 to 35 in good health.

To note about this clonotype: A much larger clone differs from this one at a single base, so this may be a read error. The genes are TRBV12-3 or TRBV12-4 and TRBJ1-2, with D uncertain. The CDR3 runs 12 residues. V shed 6 bases and J shed 3 bases, with 8 bases lying between them. The CDR3 sequence is CASRPEYYGYTF. CDR3 coding DNA: TGTGCCAGCAGGCCGGAGTACTATGGCTACACCTTC.

This clonotype was found a few times. The chain recombines TRBV12-3 or TRBV12-4 with TRBJ2-3; 8 bases fit TRBD2. The V and J ends lost 7 bases and 1 base, in that order; junction bases with no gene match: 4. The CDR3 is 14 residues long. As DNA, the CDR3 is TGTGCCAGCACCGGGGGGGGCGGCACAGATACGCAGTATTTT. This translates into CASTGGGGTDTQYF.

V gene TRBV15 combines with J gene TRBJ2-7, with D tentatively TRBD1 (6 bases). CDR3 length: 15 amino acids. Trimming stripped 4 bases from V and 3 bases from J, with 16 bases between. CDR1 is LNHNV and CDR2 is YYDKDF in the germline V gene (reference sequence). CDR3 bases: TGTGCCACCAGCACCCGGGACAAAGCCCACTACGAGCAGTACTTC. Its translation: CATSTRDKAHYEQYF.

The chain joins TRBV9 to TRBJ1-6; the D is unclear. Germline assignment: CDR1 SGDLS and CDR2 YYNGEE. V lost 0 bases, J lost 5 bases, and 6 bases lay in between. The CDR3 consists of 14 residues. The CDR3 DNA reads TGTGCCAGCAGCGTAGGCGGAAATAATTCACCCCTCCACTTT. Its translation: CASSVGGNNSPLHF.

The chain is built from TRBV27 and TRBJ2-7, with D unresolved. The CDR3 is 12 residues long. The germline V gene encodes CDR1 MNHEY and CDR2 SMNVEV (reference sequence). Trimming cost V 3 bases and J 3 bases, with 6 bases left between them. CDR3 in DNA: TGTGCCAGCAGTTTCCTACTCTACGAGCAGTACTTC. Translated, it gives CASSFLLYEQYF.

This clonotype was observed a handful of times. V usage is TRBV27 and J usage is TRBJ2-1; D is ambiguous. The CDR3 consists of 13 residues. Between the trimmed V and J ends, which lost 2 bases and 5 bases, there was a span of 7 bases. CDR1 MNHEY and CDR2 SMNVEV come from the germline V gene (reference sequence). This CDR3 is CASSLRKNNEQFF. The DNA for the CDR3 is TGTGCCAGCAGTTTACGGAAAAACAATGAGCAGTTCTTC.

This chain uses TRBV12-3 or TRBV12-4 with TRBJ1-4; D is unresolved. The germline V and J ends were trimmed by 2 bases and 7 bases, with 8 bases remaining between them. This CDR3 comprises 13 residues. The CDR3 DNA reads as TGTGCCAGCAGTTTAAAGGGTGTTGAAAAACTGTTTTTT. Residues: CASSLKGVEKLFF.

This clonotype showed up just a few times. The rearrangement uses TRBV12-5 and TRBJ2-1; unclear D gene. Trimming took 5 bases from V and 8 from J, leaving 13 bases between them. The CDR3 loop spans 13 amino acids. Per germline, CDR1 LGHNT and CDR2 FRNRAP. Written as DNA, the CDR3 is TGTGCTAGTGGTCCCACCGGTAGGGATGAGCAGTTCTTC. This codes for CASGPTGRDEQFF.

This clonotype turned up a few times. The chain recombines TRBV12-3 or TRBV12-4 with TRBJ2-2; weak D call: TRBD1 (5 bases). The CDR3 totals 14 residues. V dropped 2 bases and J dropped 6 bases, with 10 bases sitting between them. CDR3 region: CASSLNQGAGELFF. CDR3 in DNA: TGTGCCAGCAGTTTAAATCAAGGGGCCGGGGAGCTGTTTTTT.

A word on this clonotype: One end of the junction is discordant with germline, which a read error may explain. The rearrangement links TRBV12-3 or TRBV12-4 to TRBJ1-2; tentative D call: TRBD1 (5 bases). The CDR3 contains 14 residues. Here the CDR3 DNA reads TGTGCCAGCAGTTCCAGCCAGGGTTACTATGGCTGCACCTTC. It translates to CASSSSQGYYGCTF.

This clonotype was observed a handful of times. V and J are TRBV5-4 and TRBJ2-7; the D is unclear. The J call may be wrong; the DNA end is better matched by TRBJ2-5. Germline CDR1 and CDR2: SGHNT and YYREEE (reference sequence). The CDR3 covers 13 residues. The CDR3 coding sequence is TGTGCCAGCAGCATGGCCAGCAGGCAGACCCAGTACTTC. Protein product: CASSMASRQTQYF.

The rearrangement uses TRBV15 and TRBJ2-2; TRBD1 is a possible D gene (5 bases). Germline values: CDR1 LNHNV, CDR2 YYDKDF (reference sequence). The length of the CDR3 is 16 residues. V was trimmed by 1 base and J by 2 bases, leaving 11 bases between them. CDR3 protein: CATSRVGHENTGELFF. In DNA, the CDR3 is TGTGCCACCAGCAGAGTGGGGCACGAAAACACCGGGGAGCTGTTTTTT.

As DNA, the CDR3 is TGCGCCAGCAGCCAAGAAAGGACGGCGGACACCGGGGAGCTGTTTTTT. The encoded protein is CASSQERTADTGELFF. The rearrangement joins TRBV4-1 to TRBJ2-2, with unresolved D. The V end was cut by 0 bases, the J end by 3 bases, with 11 bases between. Germline CDR1 and CDR2: MGHRA and YSYEKL. The CDR3 spans 16 residues.

There are a few counts of this clonotype. The chain uses TRBV11-2 and TRBJ2-1; TRBD2 matches 7 bases. V shed 3 bases and J 4 bases; nucleotides not matched to a gene: 3. The CDR3 extends over 14 amino acids. Germline V gives CDR1 SGHAT, CDR2 FQNNGV. The CDR3 bases are TGTGCCAGCAGCTTCCCAGCGGGGTACAATGAGCAGTTCTTC. It codes for CASSFPAGYNEQFF.

This clonotype was recorded a few times. The chain employs TRBV7-9 and TRBJ1-1; the D is unclear. Germline values: CDR1 SEHNR, CDR2 FQNEAQ (reference sequence). Trimming took off 10 bases at V and 0 bases at J, with 9 bases between the two ends. CDR3 length equals 12 residues. Here the CDR3 reads CAILGLNTEAFF. The CDR3 DNA reads TGTGCCATCTTGGGTCTGAACACTGAAGCTTTCTTT.

The CDR3 sequence is CASSFFRGRTVTEAFF. The CDR3, as DNA: TGTGCCAGCAGTTTTTTTCGGGGGAGGACGGTCACTGAAGCTTTCTTT. The chain combines TRBV12-3 or TRBV12-4 with TRBJ1-1; D is perhaps TRBD1 (5 bases). V lost 3 bases to trimming and J lost 4 bases, with 18 bases between them. The CDR3 spans 16 residues.

A remark on this clonotype: A junction end diverges from the germline sequence, so it may reflect a read error. The rearrangement links TRBV5-1 to TRBJ2-6, with TRBD2 identical over 10 bases. The CDR3 runs 17 residues. Germline-derived CDR1 and CDR2 are SGHRS and YFSETQ. The chain's CDR3 is CASSIPSGGSGANVRTF. The DNA of the CDR3 is TGCGCCAGCAGCATTCCTAGCGGGGGCTCTGGGGCCAACGTCCGGACTTTC.

This sequence joins TRBV15 and TRBJ1-1; 7 bases line up with TRBD1. V dropped 1 base and J dropped 0; count of bases not matched to a gene: 8. This CDR3 is 17 amino acids long. Germline V gene data show CDR1 as LNHNV and CDR2 as YYDKDF (reference sequence). The DNA for the CDR3 is TGTGCCACCAGCAGAGGACAGGGTTATAATTTGAACACTGAAGCTTTCTTT. This translates into CATSRGQGYNLNTEAFF.

On this clonotype itself: A much larger clone is a single base away; this may be a read error. CDR3 region: CASSFGYRTGNNEQYF. Here the CDR3 DNA reads TGCGCCAGCAGCTTCGGGTACCGGACAGGGAACAATGAGCAGTACTTC. The chain recombines TRBV5-1 with TRBJ2-7, with 8 nucleotides matching TRBD1. Trimming removed 2 bases from V and 7 bases from J; junction bases left unmatched: 14. The CDR3 contains 16 residues. The V gene's germline CDR1 is SGHRS and CDR2 YFSETQ.

Many counts were recorded for this clonotype. The gene calls are TRBV12-3 or TRBV12-4 and TRBJ2-7; the match to TRBD1 covers 9 bases. Germline trimming cut 4 bases from V and 4 bases from J; bases unmatched to any gene: 5. This CDR3 comprises 14 residues. The chain's CDR3 is CASSSGTGIYEQYF. The CDR3 bases are TGTGCCAGCAGTTCCGGGACAGGGATATACGAGCAGTACTTC.